This T cell receptor (beta chain) was sequenced during a study of T cells in Graves' hyperthyroidism and ophthalmopathy. Whole-study findings and limits: Median prediction lead before ophthalmopathy onset was 6 to 8 months with the model.

Germline V lookup: CDR1 LNHDA, CDR2 SQIVND (reference sequence). CDR3 length: 13 residues. J gave up 6 bases and V 6 bases, and 7 bases lay outside the gene matches. The TCR beta CDR3 regions underwent amplification using RNA transcripts as the source. In the first-round RT-PCR of the TCR CDR3, the HTBI primer set was used. Each CDR3 protein gets one entry after TCRdb re-called the multiplex PCR reads with MiXCR. The data show 40,000 to 60,000 distinct CDR3 sequences, about 53% seen once. This clonotype was observed many times. As yet, its antigen is unknown. Sequencing was performed on peripheral blood or thyroid tissue (not recorded which). The clonotype comes from a man in his late teens or twenties with Graves' hyperthyroidism. The chain uses TRBV19 and TRBJ1-1, with TRBD1 matching over 7 bases. CDR3 loop: CASSQGGFAEAFF. CDR3 DNA: TGTGCCAGTAGCCAAGGGGGCTTCGCTGAAGCTTTCTTT.